This T cell receptor beta chain originates from a study of regulatory T cells in long-lasting Graves disease. Relying on iRepertoire HTBI primers and Arm-PCR of CDR3 regions, the team built TCR beta libraries. TCRdb re-analysed the multiplex PCR reads in MiXCR, keeping a single row per CDR3 protein. Here the sample spans fewer than 650,000 distinct CDR3 sequences, 15% to 20% being singletons. V shed 0 bases and J shed 0 bases, with 12 bases lying between them. The CDR3 runs to 16 residues. Germline V gene sequence: CDR1 DFQATT, CDR2 SNEGSKA (reference sequence). Time point noted: newly diagnosed GD, antithyroid drugs for less than 3 months. RNA extracted from PBMCs served as the sequencing template. This clonotype was detected a few times. Antigen unknown. Findings of the study overall: Newly diagnosed Graves' patients exceeded persistent ones in TCR diversity. With persistent disease, TRBV28, TRBJ1-2 and TRBJ2-5 were the favored segments.

The same sample was also studied in work on T cells in Graves' hyperthyroidism and ophthalmopathy. That source notes: The study used the HTBI primer set for a first-round RT-PCR of the TCR CDR3. Ophthalmopathy onset followed model prediction by a median around six months.

The TCR originated in a man younger than 30 with Graves disease. The V call is TRBV20-1, the J call TRBJ1-3; D remains ambiguous. The source material was peripheral blood mononuclear cells (PBMCs), sampled at new diagnosis, from a patient treated with antithyroid drugs. Here the CDR3 DNA reads TGCAGTGCTAGAGAGGGTTCGGGGAGCTCTGGAAACACCATATATTTT. This translates into CSAREGSGSSGNTIYF.